Listed below are T cell receptor beta chains from one sample, sequenced in a study of chemoradiotherapy in HPV16-positive cancers. Method: immunoSEQ multiplex PCR; TCRdb's copy keeps in-frame clones and lacks some. The sample shows over 2,000 clones, 84% of them seen only once. The source material was tumor tissue, sampled from a patient who underwent chemoradiotherapy. The receptor set was obtained from a human donor with HPV-associated anogenital cancer. Both conserved end residues are part of each CDR3. Each record gives: D gene, J gene, clone size, V gene, CDR3 DNA, CDR3 protein. The D gene is left open where the match is weak. A clone size is listed for some rows: how often the clone was seen (once, few, many), or a class if it is expanded.

NA TRBJ2-1 NA TRBV7-8 TGTGCCAGCAGCTTAGTGGGGGTGCAGCACAATGAGCAGTTCTTC CASSLVGVQHNEQFF
NA TRBJ1-5 NA TRBV7-2 TGTGCCAGCAGCTCGGATTCAAATAGCAATCAGCCCCAGCATTTT CASSSDSNSNQPQHF
NA TRBJ1-6 few TRBV14 TGTGCCAGCAGCCTGCACAGGACGGCACCCCTCCACTTT CASSLHRTAPLHF
NA TRBJ1-1 NA TRBV19 TGTGCCACTGCACAGGGTTTCATGAACACTGAAGCTTTCTTT CATAQGFMNTEAFF
NA TRBJ1-2 NA TRBV28 TGTGCCAGCAGTACTTCTCACTATGGCTACACCTTC CASSTSHYGYTF
NA TRBJ2-2 NA TRBV5-1 TGCGCCAGCCACTGGGGGGACACCGGGGAGCTGTTTTTT CASHWGDTGELFF
TRBD1 TRBJ1-4 NA TRBV7-9 TGTGCCAGCAGCTCTGGGACAGGGGAAAATGAAAAACTGTTTTTT CASSSGTGENEKLFF
NA TRBJ2-5 NA TRBV11-3 TGTGCCAGTCTGTTCCAAGAGACCCAGTACTTC CASLFQETQYF
NA TRBJ2-1 NA TRBV9 TGTGCCAGCAGCGTAGGGATCTACAATGAGCAGTTCTTC CASSVGIYNEQFF
NA TRBJ1-2 NA TRBV28 TGTGCCAGCAGAGACTTCTATGGCTACACCTTC CASRDFYGYTF
TRBD1 TRBJ2-3 few TRBV27 TGTGCCAGCAGTTTGAGGGGGACAGCGGTTTCAGATACGCAGTATTTT CASSLRGTAVSDTQYF
NA TRBJ1-4 NA TRBV9 TGTGCCAGCAGCGTAGGGCAGGGTAATAATGAAAAACTGTTTTTT CASSVGQGNNEKLFF
NA TRBJ2-7 NA TRBV29-1 TGCAGCGCACGAGACGGGTACGAGCAGTACTTC CSARDGYEQYF
NA TRBJ2-1 NA TRBV11-2 TGTGCCAGCAGGTCGGGTACCAATGAGCAGTTCTTC CASRSGTNEQFF
NA TRBJ1-2 NA TRBV4-1 TGCGCCAGCAGCCCTTTACCAACAGAGATCTATGGCTACACCTTC CASSPLPTEIYGYTF
TRBD2 TRBJ2-5 NA TRBV11-2 TGTGCCAGCAGCTTAGATCCAGCGGGGGGGAGGGGACAGTACTTC CASSLDPAGGRGQYF
TRBD1 TRBJ1-5 NA TRBV5-1 TGCGCCAGCAGCTCCGGGACAGGGAATCAGCCCCAGCATTTT CASSSGTGNQPQHF
TRBD2 TRBJ2-3 NA TRBV11-3 TGTGCCAGCAGCGTCCGAGTAGCGGGGGGAGGTTCAGATACGCAGTATTTT CASSVRVAGGGSDTQYF
NA TRBJ2-1 NA TRBV2 TGTGCCAGCAGTGAGGGCGGGGACAATGAGCAGTTCTTC CASSEGGDNEQFF
TRBD1 TRBJ2-7 NA TRBV5-1 TGCGCCAGCAGCTGGGGGACAGGGGGCGACGAGCAGTACTTC CASSWGTGGDEQYF
NA TRBJ1-1 NA TRBV18 TGTGCCAGCTCACCAACGTCTTTGAACACTGAAGCTTTCTTT CASSPTSLNTEAFF
TRBD1 TRBJ1-5 NA TRBV25-1 TGTGCCAGCAGGGCGACAGGGGGCAATCAGCCCCAGCATTTT CASRATGGNQPQHF
TRBD1 TRBJ2-7 NA TRBV19 TGTGCCAGTAGTAGGAATAGACAGGGTGTCGACGAGCAGTACTTC CASSRNRQGVDEQYF
TRBD2 TRBJ2-5 NA TRBV7-8 TGTGCCAGCAGCTCGACTAGCGGGACCCAAGAGACCCAGTACTTC CASSSTSGTQETQYF
NA TRBJ1-1 NA TRBV5-4 TGTGCCAGCAGCGGACAGCCCGACGCTGAAGCTTTCTTT CASSGQPDAEAFF
TRBD2 TRBJ2-1 NA TRBV30 TGTGCCTGGAGGTTGACTAGCGGCCGGGAGTTCTTC CAWRLTSGREFF
NA TRBJ2-1 NA TRBV21-1 TGTGCCAGCAGCAAAGCCGGGACTAGGATCAATGAGCAGTTCTTC CASSKAGTRINEQFF
NA TRBJ2-7 NA TRBV6-1 TGTGCCAGCAGTGAAGCCTCACAGCAGTACTTC CASSEASQQYF
NA TRBJ1-6 NA TRBV9 TGTGCCAGCAGCCGACCGACGGGGGCGGGTAATTCACCCCTCCACTTT CASSRPTGAGNSPLHF
TRBD1 TRBJ2-1 NA TRBV9 TGTGCCAGCAGCGTAGATCCCGGGACAGGGGTGATCAATGAGCAGTTCTTC CASSVDPGTGVINEQFF
NA TRBJ1-1 NA TRBV9 TGTGCCAGCAGCGTAGACCCCCCGGGTATGGTGAACACTGAAGCTTTCTTT CASSVDPPGMVNTEAFF
NA TRBJ1-1 NA TRBV5-6 TGTGCCAGCAGCTCGACCGGACGGAACACTGAAGCTTTCTTT CASSSTGRNTEAFF
NA TRBJ2-7 NA TRBV2 TGTGCCAGCAACCCTCTAAAAGGGGTCGAGCAGTACTTC CASNPLKGVEQYF
NA TRBJ2-1 NA TRBV5-1 TGCGCCAGCAGCTTAACCAGCAATGAGCAGTTCTTC CASSLTSNEQFF
NA TRBJ2-7 NA TRBV18 TGTGCCAGCTCACCGGGCGGAAGCTCCTACGAGCAGTACTTC CASSPGGSSYEQYF
TRBD1 TRBJ2-5 NA TRBV18 TGTGCCAGCTCACCCCAACAGGGGGCTTGGGAGACCCAGTACTTC CASSPQQGAWETQYF
NA TRBJ2-3 NA TRBV27 TGTGCCAGTCGACTGACCGGGGGGCTCACAGATACGCAGTATTTT CASRLTGGLTDTQYF
NA TRBJ1-5 NA TRBV5-4 TGTGCCAGCAGCTCCGACCCCGGGGGGCAGCCCCAGCATTTT CASSSDPGGQPQHF
NA TRBJ1-5 NA TRBV21-1 TGTGCCAGCAGCATGGCCGGGTGGGGGGGCAGCCAGCCCCAGCATTTT CASSMAGWGGSQPQHF
NA TRBJ1-4 NA TRBV5-5 TGTGCCAGCAGCTTGGGTCGGGGGGCCACTAATGAAAAACTGTTTTTT CASSLGRGATNEKLFF
NA TRBJ2-7 NA TRBV6-1 TGTGCCAGCAGTCAGGACAGATTTTTCTCCTACGAGCAGTACTTC CASSQDRFFSYEQYF
NA TRBJ2-7 NA TRBV9 TGTGCCAGCAGCGTAGAAATAGGTCCGTCCTACGAGCAGTACTTC CASSVEIGPSYEQYF
NA TRBJ1-2 NA TRBV28 TGTGCCAGCAGTTTTCCGGGGGTCTATGGCTACACCTTC CASSFPGVYGYTF
NA TRBJ2-2 once TRBV9 TGTGCCAGCAGCGTAGTCGGATTAACCGGGGAGCTGTTTTTT CASSVVGLTGELFF
NA TRBJ1-6 NA TRBV7-3 TGTGCCAGCAGCTTAACGGCAGCGGGGGTACAGTCACCCCTCCACTTT CASSLTAAGVQSPLHF
NA TRBJ1-2 NA TRBV20-1 TGCAGTGCTAGAGATGGCAGAGGCTACACCTTC CSARDGRGYTF